The clone carrying this T cell receptor beta chain was detected a few times. The antigen is undetermined. The investigators reverse transcribed all of the isolated RNA, so they sequenced expressed TCRB transcripts. Here immunoSEQ multiplex PCR was the method, and the copy in TCRdb shows in-frame clones only, minus some. The sample records a few hundred thousand clones, about 10% being singletons. This sample is part of a study of beta chain features in type 1 diabetes. For the study at large: Healthy donors resembled patients in age, gender and cell yields. General observations from the study: People with Type 1 diabetes carried modestly yet significantly shorter TCRB CDR3s in all four CD4+ subsets.

The ends were cut back, 1 base at V and 4 bases at J, with 10 bases in the middle. This CDR3 has 14 amino acids. CDR1 is MNHEY, CDR2 SMNVEV, per germline (reference sequence). Purity exceeding 98% was reached by all sorted populations. The receptor was isolated from a man between 25 and 39 years old with type 1 diabetes. This chain links TRBV27 with TRBJ1-1; D gene unclear. Sequencing was carried out using central memory CD4+ T cells from blood. Here the CDR3 DNA reads TGTGCCAGCAGTTTATTGGGTGGGTCCACTGAAGCTTTCTTT. It is translated as CASSLLGGSTEAFF.